Below, 31 T cell receptor beta chains from the same sample are listed, as sequenced in a study of cytomegalovirus exposure and HLA in healthy donors. Primers included in the PCR were 60 Vbeta and 13 Jbeta primers. The assay was immunoSEQ multiplex PCR, and TCRdb's table has in-frame clones only and misses some. This sample yields over 200,000 clones, of which approximately 81% are seen a single time; 1.3% belongs to the top ten. The sequenced sample consisted of PBMCs. Receptors originate from a human donor in good health.

Concerning this clone: Other DNA sequences in this specimen translate into the identical CDR3. The chain is built from TRBV29-1 and TRBJ1-1; TRBD1 might be the D (6 bases). Germline CDR1 and CDR2: SQVTM and ANQGSEA. The CDR3 runs 11 residues. V lost 4 bases, J lost 4 bases, and 7 bases lay in between. In DNA form, the CDR3 reads TGCAGCGTTGTCAGGGGCACTGAAGCTTTCTTT. It yields the protein CSVVRGTEAFF.

The rearrangement joins TRBV7-2 to TRBJ2-3; possible D gene TRBD2, 6 bases. This CDR3 comprises 14 residues. Per the germline V gene, CDR1 is SGHTA and CDR2 is FQGNSA. V gave up 0 bases and J gave up 5 bases, with 9 bases separating them. In nucleotides, the CDR3 is TGTGCCAGCAGCTTAGCGGGGGGAATAGATACGCAGTATTTT. This codes for CASSLAGGIDTQYF.

J is TRBJ1-5 and V is TRBV4-1; 12 bases map to TRBD1. The CDR3 has 18 residues. The germline gives CDR1 MGHRA, CDR2 YSYEKL. Trimming took 0 bases from V and 6 from J; bases not matched to a gene: 9. CDR3 residues: CASSQDRTGTGGGQPQHF. The CDR3 DNA reads TGCGCCAGCAGCCAAGATCGCACCGGGACAGGGGGCGGTCAGCCCCAGCATTTT.

The rearrangement uses TRBV5-1 and TRBJ2-7, with a weak D call TRBD1 (6 bases). Germline V lookup: CDR1 SGHRS, CDR2 YFSETQ. Trimming left V 2 bases short and J 1 base short, with 10 bases between. There are 14 residues in the CDR3. The DNA for the CDR3 is TGCGCCAGCAGCTTCATAGGACAGTCCTACGAGCAGTACTTC. The encoded protein is CASSFIGQSYEQYF.

J is TRBJ2-5 and V is TRBV7-2; TRBD1 might be the D (6 bases). V was trimmed by 5 bases and J by 5 bases, leaving 21 bases between them. The CDR3 spans 16 residues. Germline V gene lookup returns CDR1 SGHTA and CDR2 FQGNSA. CDR3 nucleotide sequence: TGTGCCAGCAGCAGACCTCGACAGGACATTGGGGAGACCCAGTACTTC. As protein: CASSRPRQDIGETQYF.

This CDR3 is CASSVGTVDGGYTF. The CDR3 DNA reads as TGTGCCAGCAGCGTGGGGACAGTGGATGGAGGCTACACCTTC. The chain combines TRBV9 with TRBJ1-2; 7 bases match TRBD1. This CDR3 region has 14 residues. Trimming at V came to 2 bases and at J to 8 bases, leaving 9 bases not matched to a gene. Per the germline V gene, CDR1 is SGDLS and CDR2 is YYNGEE.

The rearrangement joins TRBV5-1 to TRBJ2-7; the match to TRBD2 covers 12 bases. V lost 1 base, J lost 2 bases, and 4 bases stayed unmatched. The CDR3 extends over 16 amino acids. The germline V gene encodes CDR1 SGHRS and CDR2 YFSETQ. CDR3 nucleotide sequence: TGCGCCAGCAGCTTGACTAGCGGGAGGTCTCCCTACGAGCAGTACTTC. This translates into CASSLTSGRSPYEQYF. Using reference TRBV5-1 and TRBJ2-7 for the parts outside the CDR3, the full variable domain is KAGVTQTPRYLIKTRGQQVTLSCSPISGHRSVSWYQQTPGQGLQFLFEYFSETQRNKGNFPGRFSGRQFSNSRSEMNVSTLELGDSALYLCASSLTSGRSPYEQYFGPGTRLTVT.

The rearrangement uses TRBV7-2 and TRBJ2-2, with 7 bases that match TRBD1. From germline, CDR1 is SGHTA and CDR2 FQGNSA. V was clipped by 2 bases and J by 4 bases; unmatched bases: 10. The CDR3 loop spans 17 amino acids. The CDR3 spells CASSLLGQVLGTGELFF. CDR3 bases: TGTGCCAGCAGCTTACTTGGACAGGTGCTAGGCACCGGGGAGCTGTTTTTT.

The chain links TRBV9 to TRBJ1-1; D is ambiguous. This CDR3 has 13 amino acids. Germline assignment: CDR1 SGDLS and CDR2 YYNGEE. Trimming stripped 3 bases from V and 0 bases from J, with 6 bases between. CDR3 region: CASSGLLNTEAFF. CDR3 bases: TGTGCCAGCAGCGGACTTCTGAACACTGAAGCTTTCTTT.

This clone was recorded only once. The V gene is TRBV7-3, the J gene TRBJ1-2; TRBD1 aligns across 9 bases. V lost 5 bases, J lost 7 bases, and 5 bases stayed unmatched. This CDR3 has 13 residues. CDR1 and CDR2 (germline): SGHTA, FQGTGA. CDR3 sequence: CASSPGQGGGYTF. The CDR3 DNA reads as TGTGCCAGCAGCCCGGGACAGGGAGGTGGCTACACCTTC.

The chain is built from TRBV5-1 and TRBJ2-3; D remains unclear. There are 14 residues in the CDR3. CDR1 and CDR2 (germline): SGHRS, YFSETQ. V lost 3 bases and J lost 2, with 10 bases in between. Here the CDR3 DNA reads TGCGCCAGCAGCTCCAGAGGTGACACAGATACGCAGTATTTT. Amino acid sequence: CASSSRGDTDTQYF.

This chain connects TRBV7-9 to TRBJ1-2, with unresolved D. The V end lost 8 bases, the J end lost 0 bases, and 22 bases lay between the germline ends. CDR3 length: 17 amino acids. CDR1 and CDR2 from the germline V gene are SEHNR and FQNEAQ (reference sequence). The DNA of the CDR3 is TGTGCCAGCGCTCCCATAAAGTTATGGCTTACTAACTATGGCTACACCTTC. Amino acid sequence: CASAPIKLWLTNYGYTF. Complete variable domain (other parts from reference TRBV7-9 and TRBJ1-2): DTGVSQNPRHKITKRGQNVTFRCDPISEHNRLYWYRQTLGQGPEFLTYFQNEAQLEKSRLLSDRFSAERPKGSFSTLEIQRTEQGDSAMYLCASAPIKLWLTNYGYTFGSGTRLTVV.

The gene calls are TRBV4-2 and TRBJ2-1; 13 bases align to TRBD2. The ends lost 4 bases at V and 7 bases at J; junction bases unmatched: 7. Germline V gives CDR1 LGHNA, CDR2 YNFKEQ. This CDR3 has 16 residues. The CDR3 protein is CASSPELAGGGNEQFF. The CDR3 DNA reads TGTGCCAGCAGCCCCGAACTAGCGGGGGGGGGTAATGAGCAGTTCTTC.

J is TRBJ1-2 and V is TRBV15; D unresolved. Germline V gives CDR1 LNHNV, CDR2 YYDKDF (reference sequence). CDR3 length equals 12 residues. Trimming shortened V by 5 bases and J by 7 bases, and 11 bases separated the two germline ends. CDR3 in amino acids: CATSSGEAGYTF. The CDR3 bases are TGTGCCACCAGCTCCGGGGAAGCTGGCTACACCTTC.

The CDR3 region has the DNA TGTGCCAGCAGCTTAAAACTAGCGGGAGACAATGAGCAGTTCTTC. Protein product: CASSLKLAGDNEQFF. The chain links TRBV7-9 to TRBJ2-1; TRBD2 agrees at 11 bases. CDR1 is SEHNR and CDR2 is FQNEAQ in the germline V gene (reference sequence). CDR3 size: 15 residues. Trimming removed 2 bases from V and 5 bases from J; junction bases left unmatched: 2. The full variable domain, in which reference TRBV7-9 and TRBJ2-1 provide the parts outside the CDR3, is DTGVSQNPRHKITKRGQNVTFRCDPISEHNRLYWYRQTLGQGPEFLTYFQNEAQLEKSRLLSDRFSAERPKGSFSTLEIQRTEQGDSAMYLCASSLKLAGDNEQFFGPGTRLTVL.

The J gene is TRBJ2-7, the V gene TRBV5-1; TRBD1 aligns across 8 bases. The length of the CDR3 is 13 residues. Germline CDR1 reads SGHRS; CDR2 reads YFSETQ. J was trimmed by 5 bases and V by 3 bases; bases with no gene match: 4. CDR3 sequence: CASSSETGDEQYF. The CDR3 nucleotides are TGCGCCAGCAGCTCCGAGACAGGGGACGAGCAGTACTTC.

About this clone: Other DNA sequences from this sample encode an identical CDR3 as well. CDR3 region: CASSLAGLNTGELFF. DNA for the CDR3: TGTGCCAGCAGTTTAGCAGGGCTGAACACCGGGGAGCTGTTTTTT. This rearrangement joins TRBV27 to TRBJ2-2, with TRBD1 as a possible D gene (5 bases). Trimming removed 2 bases from V and 1 base from J, with 8 bases in between. The CDR3 extends over 15 amino acids. Germline CDR1 and CDR2: MNHEY and SMNVEV (reference sequence).

The rearrangement uses TRBV10-2 and TRBJ2-2; 8 bases line up with TRBD1. Trimming cost V 7 bases and J 4 bases; bases outside gene matches: 11. Germline CDR1 WSHSY, CDR2 SAAADI. This CDR3 region has 16 residues. The CDR3: CASTKTGASSTGELFF. The CDR3 DNA follows: TGCGCCAGCACCAAGACAGGGGCCTCGAGCACCGGGGAGCTGTTTTTT.

The chain couples TRBV4-3 to TRBJ1-2; a possible D gene is TRBD1 (5 bases). V dropped 4 bases and J dropped 8 bases, with 14 bases sitting between them. Per the germline V gene, CDR1 is LGHNA and CDR2 is YSLEER. The CDR3 length is 13 residues. The CDR3 spells CASSLKQGVGYTF. CDR3 nucleotide sequence: TGCGCCAGCAGCCTTAAGCAAGGGGTCGGCTACACCTTC.

The V gene is TRBV25-1, the J gene TRBJ1-1; TRBD1 aligns across 8 bases. Germline values: CDR1 MGHDK, CDR2 SYGVNS. The CDR3 is made up of 15 amino acids. Trimming took 2 bases from V and 4 from J; bases not matched to a gene: 6. The CDR3, as DNA: TGTGCCAGCAGTGAAATCGACAGGGGTGGCACTGAAGCTTTCTTT. This translates into CASSEIDRGGTEAFF. Together with reference TRBV25-1 and TRBJ1-1, the CDR3 gives the full variable domain: EADIYQTPRYLVIGTGKKITLECSQTMGHDKMYWYQQDPGMELHLIHYSYGVNSTEKGDLSSESTVSRIRTEHFPLTLESARPSHTSQYLCASSEIDRGGTEAFFGQGTRLTVV.

The chain couples TRBV19 to TRBJ2-7; D possibly corresponds to TRBD2 (6 bases). This CDR3 region has 13 residues. Germline CDR1 LNHDA, CDR2 SQIVND (reference sequence). Trimming pared 6 bases from V and 0 bases from J, leaving 9 bases between. In DNA, the CDR3 is TGTGCCAGTAGCCTGGGACTCTCCTACGAGCAGTACTTC. It translates to CASSLGLSYEQYF.

The chain couples TRBV4-1 to TRBJ2-7; a possible D gene is TRBD2 (5 bases). Germline-derived CDR1 and CDR2 are MGHRA and YSYEKL. The germline V and J ends were trimmed by 0 bases and 3 bases, with 12 bases remaining between them. CDR3 size: 15 residues. The CDR3 DNA follows: TGCGCCAGCAGCCAAGATCCCCCGGGAATCTACGAGCAGTACTTC. Amino acids: CASSQDPPGIYEQYF.

The rearrangement links TRBV10-1 to TRBJ2-7; 10 nucleotides line up with TRBD2. With 6 bases clipped from V and 7 bases from J, the junction kept 3 bases outside the gene matches. The germline gives CDR1 WNHNN, CDR2 SYGVQD (reference sequence). The CDR3 runs to 12 residues. The CDR3 bases are TGCGCCAGCAGCGGGGGACTAGCGGAGCAGTACTTC. This translates into CASSGGLAEQYF.

The rearrangement joins TRBV29-1 to TRBJ2-7; 7 bases are shared with TRBD2. The trim removed 5 bases at V and 4 bases at J, leaving 14 bases unmatched. Germline V gene lookup returns CDR1 SQVTM and CDR2 ANQGSEA. The CDR3 consists of 15 residues. CDR3 DNA sequence: TGCAGCGTTATCGGGAGCCTAGCGGAGTCTTACGAGCAGTACTTC. Encoded protein: CSVIGSLAESYEQYF.

V and J are TRBV6-1 and TRBJ1-2, with 7 bases fitting TRBD1. The trim removed 2 bases at V and 6 bases at J, leaving 6 bases unmatched. This CDR3 contains 14 residues. Germline CDR1 reads MNHNS; CDR2 reads SASEGT. CDR3 in DNA: TGTGCCAGCAGTGAAAGGGGGACAGTAGATGGCTACACCTTC. This codes for CASSERGTVDGYTF.

V and J are TRBV5-1 and TRBJ2-3; possibly TRBD2 for D (7 bases). V lost 4 bases, J lost 4 bases, and 16 bases lay in between. CDR1 and CDR2 (germline): SGHRS, YFSETQ. The CDR3 extends over 15 amino acids. The CDR3 DNA reads as TGCGCCAGCAGCAGCGGCGGAGGGGGGGCAGATACGCAGTATTTT. This gives the protein CASSSGGGGADTQYF.

This chain uses TRBV7-2 with TRBJ2-5; D assignment may be TRBD1 or TRBD2 (6 bases each). TRBJ2-7 matches the DNA end more closely, so the J call is doubtful. Germline lookup yields CDR1 SGHTA and CDR2 FQGNSA. The CDR3 spans 14 residues. Here the CDR3 reads CASSFGGGSYEQYF. In DNA form, the CDR3 reads TGTGCCAGCAGCTTCGGAGGGGGCTCCTACGAGCAGTACTTC.

The sample holds a few counts of this clone. This rearrangement joins TRBV5-1 to TRBJ2-2; 10 bases match TRBD2. The CDR3 is 17 residues long. From germline, CDR1 is SGHRS and CDR2 YFSETQ. V gave up 1 base and J gave up 1 base; unmatched junction bases: 4. The CDR3 loop reads CASSLPLAGVNTGELFF. The CDR3 nucleotides read TGCGCCAGCAGCTTGCCCCTAGCGGGAGTGAACACCGGGGAGCTGTTTTTT.

The rearrangement links TRBV19 to TRBJ2-7; D gene ambiguous. V was pared by 7 bases and J by 0 bases, with 13 bases between. The CDR3 is 14 residues long. From germline, CDR1 is LNHDA and CDR2 SQIVND (reference sequence). In DNA, the CDR3 is TGTGCCAGTAATCAGGCAGGTACCTCCTACGAGCAGTACTTC. Its protein is CASNQAGTSYEQYF.

The chain is built from TRBV29-1 and TRBJ1-1; a possible D gene is TRBD1 (5 bases). The CDR3 runs to 11 residues. The V end lost 4 bases, the J end lost 5 bases, and 8 bases lay between the germline ends. The V gene's germline CDR1 is SQVTM and CDR2 ANQGSEA. Here the CDR3 reads CSVGGDTEAFF. CDR3 DNA sequence: TGCAGCGTTGGGGGGGATACTGAAGCTTTCTTT.

CDR3 residues: CASSPRTGVLQETQYF. DNA for the CDR3: TGTGCCAGCTCACCTAGGACGGGGGTACTCCAAGAGACCCAGTACTTC. The chain uses TRBV18 and TRBJ2-5, with D possibly being TRBD2 (6 bases). Looked up from germline, CDR1 is KGHSH and CDR2 is LQKENI. V was trimmed by 3 bases and J by 1 base, leaving 15 bases between them. The CDR3 has 16 residues.